This TCR beta chain was sequenced for a study of T cell responses to AZD1222 COVID-19 vaccine. Points from the study as a whole: No repertoire was sampled before or during the peak T cell response, only after it. Spike-wide coverage was observed for vaccine-associated CD4 TCRs, with dominant responses at 160-218 and 743-854.

For this clone: Its antigen is as yet unknown.

Germline V gene data show CDR1 as SGHNT and CDR2 as YYREEE (reference sequence). V lost 4 bases to trimming and J lost 3 bases; unmatched junction nucleotides: 3. This CDR3 contains 13 residues. The repertoire was sequenced with immunoSEQ multiplex PCR; TCRdb's copy has only in-frame clones and lacks some. The repertoire holds approximately 170,000 clones, with more than 85% as singletons. The sequence was collected from an adult in good health. The specimen comprised peripheral blood, sampled on day 0 of AZD1222 vaccination. This chain joins TRBV5-4 and TRBJ1-1, with 7 bases fitting TRBD1. The CDR3 sequence: CASSRDSYTEAFF. The DNA of the CDR3 is TGTGCCAGCAGCCGGGACAGCTACACTGAAGCTTTCTTT.